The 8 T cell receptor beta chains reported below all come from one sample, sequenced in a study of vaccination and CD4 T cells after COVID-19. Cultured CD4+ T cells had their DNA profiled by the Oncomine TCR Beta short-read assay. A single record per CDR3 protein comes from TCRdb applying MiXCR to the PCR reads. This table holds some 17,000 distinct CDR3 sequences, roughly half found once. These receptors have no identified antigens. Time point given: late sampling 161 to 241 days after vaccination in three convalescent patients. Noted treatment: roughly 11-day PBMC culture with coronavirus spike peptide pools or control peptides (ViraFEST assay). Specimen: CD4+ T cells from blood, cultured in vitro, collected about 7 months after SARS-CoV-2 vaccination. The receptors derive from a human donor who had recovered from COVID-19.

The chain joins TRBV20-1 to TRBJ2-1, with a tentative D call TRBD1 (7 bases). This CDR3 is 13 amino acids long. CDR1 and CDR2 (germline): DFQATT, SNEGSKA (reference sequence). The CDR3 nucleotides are TGCAGCGGTACGGGGGACAGCTACAATGAGCAGTTCTTC. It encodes CSGTGDSYNEQFF.

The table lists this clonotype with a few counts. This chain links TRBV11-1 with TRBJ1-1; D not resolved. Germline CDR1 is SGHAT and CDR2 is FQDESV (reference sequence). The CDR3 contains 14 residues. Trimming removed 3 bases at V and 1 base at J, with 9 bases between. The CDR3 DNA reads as TGTGCCAGCAGCTTCCGCGGGGAGAACACTGAAGCTTTCTTT. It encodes CASSFRGENTEAFF. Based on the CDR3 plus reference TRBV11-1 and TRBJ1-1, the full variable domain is EAEVAQSPRYKITEKSQAVAFWCDPISGHATLYWYRQILGQGPELLVQFQDESVVDDSQLPKDRFSAERLKGVDSTLKIQPAELGDSAMYLCASSFRGENTEAFFGQGTRLTVV.

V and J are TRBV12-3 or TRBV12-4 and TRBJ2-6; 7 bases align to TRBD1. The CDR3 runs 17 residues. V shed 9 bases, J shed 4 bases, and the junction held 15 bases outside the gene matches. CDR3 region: CASTNIRDSRGANVLTF. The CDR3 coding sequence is TGTGCCAGTACGAATATCCGGGACAGCAGAGGGGCCAACGTCCTGACTTTC.

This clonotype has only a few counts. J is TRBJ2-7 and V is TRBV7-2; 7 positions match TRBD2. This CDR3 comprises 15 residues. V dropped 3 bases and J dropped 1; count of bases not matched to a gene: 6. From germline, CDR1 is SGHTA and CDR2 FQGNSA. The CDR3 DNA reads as TGTGCCAGCAGCTTCCAGAGCGGGGAGTCCTACGAGCAGTACTTC. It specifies CASSFQSGESYEQYF. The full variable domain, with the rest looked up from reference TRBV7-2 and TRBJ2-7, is GAGVSQSPSNKVTEKGKDVELRCDPISGHTALYWYRQSLGQGLEFLIYFQGNSAPDKSGLPSDRFSAERTGGSVSTLTIQRTQQEDSAVYLCASSFQSGESYEQYFGPGTRLTVT.

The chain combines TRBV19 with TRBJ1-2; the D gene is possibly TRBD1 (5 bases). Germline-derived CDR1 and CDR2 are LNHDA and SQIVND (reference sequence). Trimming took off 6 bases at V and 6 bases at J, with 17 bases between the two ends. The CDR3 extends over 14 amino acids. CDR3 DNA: TGTGCCAGTAGCCCCGTGACCAGGGTTAATGGCTACACCTTC. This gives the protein CASSPVTRVNGYTF. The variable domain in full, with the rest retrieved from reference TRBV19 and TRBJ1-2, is DGGITQSPKYLFRKEGQNVTLSCEQNLNHDAMYWYRQDPGQGLRLIYYSQIVNDFQKGDIAEGYSVSREKKESFPLTVTSAQKNPTAFYLCASSPVTRVNGYTFGSGTRLTVV.

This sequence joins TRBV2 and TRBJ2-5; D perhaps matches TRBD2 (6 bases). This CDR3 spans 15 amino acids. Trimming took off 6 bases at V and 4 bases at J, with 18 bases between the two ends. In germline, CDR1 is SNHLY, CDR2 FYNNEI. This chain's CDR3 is CASSGDSLGPETQYF. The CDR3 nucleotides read TGTGCCAGCAGCGGGGACTCCTTGGGACCAGAGACCCAGTACTTC.

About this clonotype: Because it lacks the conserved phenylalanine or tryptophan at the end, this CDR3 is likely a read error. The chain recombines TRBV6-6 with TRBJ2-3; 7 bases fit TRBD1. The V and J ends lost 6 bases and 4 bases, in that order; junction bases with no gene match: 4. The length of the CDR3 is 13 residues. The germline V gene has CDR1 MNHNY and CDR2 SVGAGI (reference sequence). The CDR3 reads CASSDRVADTQYL. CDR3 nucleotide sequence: TGTGCCAGCAGCGACAGGGTGGCAGATACGCAGTATCTT.

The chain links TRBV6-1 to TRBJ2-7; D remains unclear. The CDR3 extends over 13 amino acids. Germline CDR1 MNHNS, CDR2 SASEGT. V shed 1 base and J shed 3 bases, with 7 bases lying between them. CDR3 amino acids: CASSEGWGYEQYF. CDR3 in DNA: TGTGCCAGCAGTGAAGGTTGGGGCTACGAGCAGTACTTC.